The 21 T cell receptor beta chains presented below share a single source sample, sequenced in a study of response to subunit inactivated influenza vaccine. Via MiXCR, TCRdb re-called the RT-PCR reads, giving one row per CDR3 protein. The sample lists about 610,000 distinct CDR3 sequences, about 14% occurring once. The source material was PBMCs from blood, sampled 11 to 12 days after vaccination. These receptors were collected from a man aged 50 or older who received an inactivated influenza vaccine.

V usage is TRBV5-1 and J usage is TRBJ2-1, with TRBD1 identical over 10 bases. CDR1 is SGHRS and CDR2 is YFSETQ in the germline V gene. The V gene end was trimmed by 3 bases and the J gene end by 8 bases; junction bases not matched to a gene: 14. The CDR3 extends over 17 amino acids. The DNA for the CDR3 is TGCGCCAGCAGCTGGAAACCGACAGGGGGCTCCGGCGATGAGCAGTTCTTC. Amino acid sequence: CASSWKPTGGSGDEQFF.

This clonotype was counted a few times. The rearrangement joins TRBV14 to TRBJ2-2, with TRBD1 matching 8 bases. This CDR3 region has 15 residues. J gave up 6 bases and V 4 bases, and 7 bases lay outside the gene matches. Looked up from germline, CDR1 is SGHDN and CDR2 is FVKESK. The CDR3 DNA follows: TGTGCCAGCAGCCGAGGACAGGGATACCCCGGGGAGCTGTTTTTT. It translates to CASSRGQGYPGELFF.

The sample holds a few counts of this clonotype. The V and J genes are TRBV29-1 and TRBJ1-1; TRBD1 agrees at 8 bases. From germline, CDR1 is SQVTM and CDR2 ANQGSEA. Unmatched junction bases numbered 7, after V lost 6 bases and J lost 1 base. This CDR3 has 14 amino acids. As DNA, the CDR3 is TGCAGCGTATCGCTGGGGACAGGGAACACTGAAGCTTTCTTT. Residues: CSVSLGTGNTEAFF.

This clonotype has only a few counts. The rearrangement links TRBV2 to TRBJ2-5, with 10 bases fitting TRBD2. Germline loops: CDR1 SNHLY, CDR2 FYNNEI. This CDR3 spans 15 amino acids. Trimming cost V 8 bases and J 3 bases; bases outside gene matches: 9. CDR3 loop: CASLLRGTSEETQYF. CDR3 nucleotide sequence: TGTGCCAGCCTCCTAAGGGGGACTAGCGAAGAGACCCAGTACTTC. Together with reference TRBV2 and TRBJ2-5, the CDR3 gives the full variable domain: EPEVTQTPSHQVTQMGQEVILRCVPISNHLYFYWYRQILGQKVEFLVSFYNNEISEKSEIFDDQFSVERPDGSNFTLKIRSTKLEDSAMYFCASLLRGTSEETQYFGPGTRLLVL.

A few counts support this clonotype. The chain joins TRBV7-2 to TRBJ1-5; D remains ambiguous. CDR1 is SGHTA and CDR2 is FQGNSA in the germline V gene. V was clipped by 3 bases and J by 6 bases, with 9 bases between them. This CDR3 is 13 amino acids long. This CDR3 is CASSFERSQPQHF. The CDR3 bases are TGTGCCAGCAGCTTCGAGAGGAGTCAGCCCCAGCATTTT.

This clonotype was seen many times. This chain connects TRBV5-1 to TRBJ2-1; D ambiguous. V was trimmed by 3 bases and J by 3 bases, leaving 4 bases between them. The CDR3 spans 12 residues. Germline V gene lookup returns CDR1 SGHRS and CDR2 YFSETQ. CDR3: CASSSNYNEQFF. In DNA form, the CDR3 reads TGCGCCAGCAGCTCGAACTACAATGAGCAGTTCTTC.

The chain joins TRBV11-2 to TRBJ2-7, with D possibly matching TRBD2 (5 bases). Trimming removed 1 base from V and 1 base from J, with 14 bases in between. The CDR3 spans 16 residues. CDR1 SGHAT and CDR2 FQNNGV come from the germline V gene. The CDR3: CASSLVTTRRSYEQYF. The CDR3 DNA reads TGTGCCAGCAGCTTAGTGACGACAAGGAGGTCCTACGAGCAGTACTTC.

The J gene is TRBJ2-3, the V gene TRBV20-1; TRBD2 aligns across 9 bases. J gave up 14 bases and V 6 bases, and 12 bases lay outside the gene matches. CDR1 is DFQATT and CDR2 is SNEGSKA in the germline V gene (reference sequence). This CDR3 spans 12 amino acids. The CDR3 protein is CSAPNSGGSTYF. CDR3 DNA sequence: TGCAGTGCACCAAACAGCGGGGGGTCGACGTATTTT.

This clonotype was seen a single time. The V gene is TRBV7-2, the J gene TRBJ2-1; the D is unclear. Germline V lookup: CDR1 SGHTA, CDR2 FQGNSA. Trimming stripped 4 bases from V and 1 base from J, with 14 bases between. CDR3 size: 16 residues. This chain's CDR3 is CASSSSFMVSYNEQFF. The CDR3 coding sequence is TGTGCCAGCAGCTCAAGTTTTATGGTGTCCTACAATGAGCAGTTCTTC.

This clonotype was seen only a few times. In DNA, the CDR3 is TGTGCCAGCACCCAACTGAGGCAGCCCTACGAGCAGTACTTC. This encodes CASTQLRQPYEQYF. The V and J genes are TRBV11-2 and TRBJ2-7; D remains unclear. The CDR3 sequence is 14 residues long. Germline V gene sequence: CDR1 SGHAT, CDR2 FQNNGV. V was cut by 7 bases and J by 2 bases, with 15 bases left in between.

A few counts support this clonotype. J is TRBJ1-1 and V is TRBV20-1; no clear D. The CDR3 is made up of 13 amino acids. Between the trimmed V and J ends, which lost 6 bases and 0 bases, there was a span of 11 bases. Germline CDR1 is DFQATT and CDR2 is SNEGSKA (reference sequence). Written as DNA, the CDR3 is TGCAGTGCAATAGGTTCCATGAACACTGAAGCTTTCTTT. Translating gives CSAIGSMNTEAFF.

This clonotype was recorded a few times. V is TRBV9 and J is TRBJ2-7, with D tentatively TRBD2 (6 bases). V dropped 0 bases and J dropped 3 bases, with 13 bases sitting between them. The CDR3 length is 15 residues. Per germline, CDR1 SGDLS and CDR2 YYNGEE. The CDR3 sequence is CASSVDGTQYYEQYF. CDR3 sequence (DNA): TGTGCCAGCAGCGTAGACGGGACTCAATACTACGAGCAGTACTTC.

This clonotype has a handful of counts. This CDR3 reads CASSQDPPLVSGRGNEQFF. The CDR3 nucleotides read TGCGCCAGCAGCCAAGATCCGCCTCTGGTTAGCGGGAGAGGGAATGAGCAGTTCTTC. The chain carries TRBV4-1 and TRBJ2-1, with 9 nucleotides matching TRBD2. Trimming cost V 0 bases and J 7 bases; bases outside gene matches: 16. This CDR3 spans 19 amino acids. Germline CDR1 reads MGHRA; CDR2 reads YSYEKL.

This clonotype was counted between two and nine times. The genes are TRBV7-2 and TRBJ2-7, with 10 bases identical to TRBD1. Germline CDR1 and CDR2: SGHTA and FQGNSA. The CDR3 runs to 16 residues. The trim removed 5 bases at V and 4 bases at J, leaving 11 bases unmatched. The CDR3 loop is CASSLGPTGGAYEQYF. The CDR3 DNA reads TGTGCCAGCAGCCTAGGCCCGACAGGGGGCGCGTACGAGCAGTACTTC.

This clonotype was picked up a small number of times. The chain uses TRBV11-2 and TRBJ2-7; 9 bases align to TRBD1. Germline lookup yields CDR1 SGHAT and CDR2 FQNNGV. Trimming cost V 6 bases and J 3 bases; bases outside gene matches: 6. This CDR3 region has 14 residues. CDR3 nucleotides: TGTGCCAGCAGAACTACAGGGGGCTTCTACGAGCAGTACTTC. Translating it yields CASRTTGGFYEQYF.

The gene calls are TRBV10-3 and TRBJ2-7, with D perhaps TRBD1 or TRBD2 (6 bases each). From germline, CDR1 is ENHRY and CDR2 SYGVKD. V was cut by 4 bases and J by 3 bases, with 16 bases left in between. CDR3 length: 15 amino acids. The CDR3 sequence is CAISVNSRGDYEQYF. The CDR3 DNA is TGTGCCATCAGTGTGAACTCGAGGGGGGACTACGAGCAGTACTTC.

The chain has TRBV6-2 or TRBV6-3 and TRBJ2-1; no reliable D call. The CDR3 runs 12 residues. V lost 2 bases to trimming and J lost 7 bases, with 6 bases between them. Germline V gene lookup returns CDR1 MNHEY and CDR2 SVGEGT. CDR3 region: CASSYPTNEQFF. The CDR3 nucleotides are TGTGCCAGCAGTTACCCTACAAATGAGCAGTTCTTC.

This clonotype was seen a few times. This chain uses TRBV6-4 with TRBJ2-1, with TRBD2 as a possible D gene (6 bases). Germline V gene sequence: CDR1 MRHNA, CDR2 SNTAGT. The CDR3 runs to 15 residues. V gave up 2 bases and J gave up 0 bases, with 8 bases separating them. Here the CDR3 reads CASSDGGSSYNEQFF. As DNA, the CDR3 is TGTGCCAGCAGTGACGGGGGGTCCTCCTACAATGAGCAGTTCTTC.

This clonotype was found a few times. Here the CDR3 DNA reads TGTGCCAGCAGTCTGGACATAAACTATGGCTACACCTTC. As protein: CASSLDINYGYTF. The chain links TRBV12-3 or TRBV12-4 to TRBJ1-2, with D possibly TRBD1 on 5 matching bases. Trimming cost V 5 bases and J 2 bases, with 9 bases left between them. The CDR3 has 13 amino acids.

The rearrangement uses TRBV4-1 and TRBJ2-5, with D perhaps matching TRBD1 (6 bases). Germline V gene sequence: CDR1 MGHRA, CDR2 YSYEKL. There are 16 residues in the CDR3. Trimming took off 4 bases at V and 3 bases at J, with 18 bases between the two ends. CDR3 nucleotide sequence: TGCGCCAGCAGCCGCACAGGGAGTCTTCGGGAAGAGACCCAGTACTTC. This codes for CASSRTGSLREETQYF.

This rearrangement joins TRBV6-2 or TRBV6-3 to TRBJ2-1; 10 positions agree with TRBD1. The J segment lost 0 bases and the V segment lost 4 bases, leaving 6 bases of the junction unmatched. This CDR3 contains 17 residues. Germline CDR1 is MNHEY and CDR2 is SVGEGT. The CDR3: CASSWDRGSSSYNEQFF. The CDR3 coding sequence is TGTGCCAGCAGTTGGGACAGGGGCTCGAGCTCCTACAATGAGCAGTTCTTC.